This entry lists 4 T cell receptor beta chains sequenced from one sample in a study of blood T cell repertoires in COVID-19. This table comes from immunoSEQ multiplex PCR, and its TCRdb copy is limited to in-frame clones, with some not included. The sample shows roughly 250,000 clones, 80% to 90% of them seen only once. The sample comprised PBMCs or T cells enriched from blood (not recorded which). The receptor set was obtained from a woman aged 18-35 years who had recovered from COVID-19.

The rearrangement links TRBV12-3 or TRBV12-4 to TRBJ1-1, with D perhaps matching TRBD1 (6 bases). The CDR3 totals 12 residues. V lost 6 bases and J lost 6, with 11 bases in between. The CDR3 nucleotides are TGTGCCAGCAGGACACAGGGTGCTGAAGCTTTCTTT. It is translated as CASRTQGAEAFF.

The rearrangement uses TRBV24-1 and TRBJ2-1; 8 positions match TRBD1. V lost 3 bases and J lost 1; bases outside the gene matches: 7. The CDR3 has 17 amino acids. Germline V gives CDR1 KGHDR, CDR2 SFDVKD. The CDR3 DNA follows: TGTGCCACCAGTGATCCGGGACGACAGGGGTCCTACAATGAGCAGTTCTTC. The encoded protein is CATSDPGRQGSYNEQFF.

This clone showed up just once. J is TRBJ2-3 and V is TRBV28; 12 positions match TRBD2. There are 15 residues in the CDR3. Losses at the gene ends were 4 bases for V and 5 bases for J; bases not matched to a gene: 4. CDR1 MDHEN and CDR2 SYDVKM come from the germline V gene. The CDR3 bases are TGTGCCAGCAGTTCTAGCGGGGGGGCCGAAGATACGCAGTATTTT. Translating gives CASSSSGGAEDTQYF.

The chain recombines TRBV6-5 with TRBJ1-6; the D gene is possibly TRBD1 (5 bases). Germline-derived CDR1 and CDR2 are MNHEY and SVGAGI. Trimming removed 8 bases at V and 8 bases at J, with 10 bases between. This CDR3 contains 12 residues. As DNA, the CDR3 is TGTGCCAGCGGGGCCTTATATTCACCCCTCCACTTT. It codes for CASGALYSPLHF.